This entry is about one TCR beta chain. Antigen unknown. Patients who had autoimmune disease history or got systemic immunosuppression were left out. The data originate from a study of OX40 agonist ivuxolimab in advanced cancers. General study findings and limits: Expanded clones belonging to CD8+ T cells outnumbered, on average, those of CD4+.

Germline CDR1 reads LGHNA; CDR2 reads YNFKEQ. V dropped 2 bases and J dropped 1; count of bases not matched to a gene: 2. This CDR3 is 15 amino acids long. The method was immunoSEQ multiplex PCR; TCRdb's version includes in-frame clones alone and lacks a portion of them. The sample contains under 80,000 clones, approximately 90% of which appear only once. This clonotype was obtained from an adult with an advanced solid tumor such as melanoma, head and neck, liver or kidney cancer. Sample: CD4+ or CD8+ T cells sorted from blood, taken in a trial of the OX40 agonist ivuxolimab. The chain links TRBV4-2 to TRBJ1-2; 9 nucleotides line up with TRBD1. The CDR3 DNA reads TGTGCCAGCAGCCAACCGGACAGGGGTAACTATGGCTACACCTTC. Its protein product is CASSQPDRGNYGYTF.